The T cell receptor (beta chain) under discussion was sequenced for a study of T cells after yellow fever vaccination. Whole-study findings and limits: From the bulk population, abundant clonotypes could contaminate and appear within FACS-sorted repertoires. Detected again after the booster were most primary-vaccination clones, at approximately 95% CD4 and 80% to 90% CD8.

TCRdb reprocessed the 5' RACE reads with MiXCR, giving one entry per CDR3 protein. The table lists about 400,000 distinct CDR3 sequences, approximately 5.7% of them singletons. Germline loops: CDR1 MNHNS, CDR2 SASEGT. There are 16 residues in the CDR3. V dropped 6 bases and J dropped 0 bases, with 16 bases sitting between them. To note about this clonotype: No antigen is known for it.

The sequence was collected from a man younger than 45 who received the YFV17D yellow fever vaccine. V and J are TRBV6-1 and TRBJ2-3, with D possibly matching TRBD2 (5 bases). The starting material was PBMCs, obtained 5 days after the yellow fever booster vaccination. Here the CDR3 reads CASSPTGSPSTDTQYF. CDR3 DNA sequence: TGTGCCAGCAGCCCTACGGGGAGCCCTAGCACAGATACGCAGTATTTT.